The present T cell receptor beta chain was sequenced within a study of blood T cells in healthy people across ages. Study-level information: Per two T cells, about one barcoded beta molecule was captured through template switching.

Alongside a J-beta primer mix, a sample-barcoded 5' primer served in a second PCR lasting roughly 7 to 11 cycles. TCRdb redid the calling of the 5' RACE reads with MiXCR, one entry per CDR3 protein. The sample includes some 1.5 million distinct CDR3 sequences, 35% to 45% of them seen just once. CDR1 and CDR2 from the germline V gene are SGHAT and FQNNGV. Between the trimmed V and J ends, which lost 0 bases and 7 bases, there was a span of 13 bases. The CDR3 extends over 14 amino acids. As to this clonotype: Its antigen is not known.

General study findings and limits: Long-lived donors carried more naive CD4+ cells and greater diversity than aged donors.

The rearrangement uses TRBV11-2 and TRBJ2-7, with a possible D match to TRBD2 (5 bases). Sequencing was carried out using blood. The sequence was obtained from a woman between 18 and 30 years old in good health. The CDR3 DNA follows: TGTGCCAGCAGCTTAGATCAACTAGTGGTTGAGCAGTACTTC. Its translation: CASSLDQLVVEQYF.